Each of the 16 T cell receptor beta chains below was sequenced from the same sample in a study of OX40 agonist ivuxolimab in advanced cancers. The protocol was immunoSEQ multiplex PCR, while the TCRdb copy is restricted to in-frame clones and leaves out a portion. The data contain 65,000 to 85,000 clones, less than 90% of them singletons. The sequenced sample was CD4+ or CD8+ T cells sorted from blood, obtained in a trial of the OX40 agonist ivuxolimab. These receptors were collected from an adult with an advanced solid tumor such as melanoma, head and neck, liver or kidney cancer.

This clone was counted only a few times. The CDR3 here is CASSFNVAGGPGKEQFF. The CDR3 DNA reads TGTGCCAGTAGTTTTAATGTCGCGGGAGGGCCCGGCAAGGAGCAGTTCTTC. This chain connects TRBV19 to TRBJ2-1; 9 nucleotides match TRBD2. CDR3 size: 17 residues. With V trimmed by 5 bases and J by 10 bases, 18 bases remained unmatched. Per germline, CDR1 LNHDA and CDR2 SQIVND (reference sequence).

The rearrangement uses TRBV19 and TRBJ2-7; D call uncertain. The CDR3 sequence is 14 residues long. Trimming took 2 bases from V and 4 from J, leaving 12 bases between them. From germline, CDR1 is LNHDA and CDR2 SQIVND (reference sequence). CDR3 in amino acids: CASSIRPTHYEQYF. DNA of the CDR3: TGTGCCAGTAGTATACGGCCCACGCATTACGAGCAGTACTTC.

The DNA for the CDR3 is TGCGCCAGCAGCTTTGGGACAGGGGGCACGGAAAAACTGTTTTTT. It is translated as CASSFGTGGTEKLFF. The genes are TRBV5-1 and TRBJ1-4; 12 bases are shared with TRBD1. Germline CDR1 SGHRS, CDR2 YFSETQ. V dropped 2 bases and J dropped 8; count of bases not matched to a gene: 4. This CDR3 is built from 15 residues.

The chain recombines TRBV7-8 with TRBJ2-7, with D tentatively TRBD2 (7 bases). Deletions cut 0 bases from V and 2 bases from J, with 14 bases between. CDR1 SGHVS and CDR2 FQNEAQ come from the germline V gene. The CDR3 extends over 16 amino acids. CDR3 bases: TGTGCCAGCAGCTTAGCTGGGGGGGCCCTCCCCTACGAGCAGTACTTC. Translation gives CASSLAGGALPYEQYF.

The rearrangement uses TRBV27 and TRBJ2-5; the match to TRBD1 covers 10 bases. Trimming took 5 bases from V and 5 from J; bases not matched to a gene: 5. The CDR3 runs to 14 residues. Germline CDR1 MNHEY, CDR2 SMNVEV (reference sequence). CDR3 nucleotide sequence: TGTGCCAGCAGTGGGGACAGGGGTTGGGAGACCCAGTACTTC. This sequence encodes CASSGDRGWETQYF.

The rearrangement links TRBV10-3 to TRBJ1-1, with D unclear. The germline gives CDR1 ENHRY, CDR2 SYGVKD. The germline V and J ends were trimmed by 5 bases and 1 base, with 11 bases remaining between them. The CDR3 has 14 residues. The CDR3 region has the DNA TGTGCCATCAGTCCCGGACCGGGGAACACTGAAGCTTTCTTT. Translating gives CAISPGPGNTEAFF.

In the case of this clone: The final CDR3 position lacks the conserved phenylalanine or tryptophan, pointing to a likely read error. The chain is built from TRBV19 and TRBJ1-2; possibly TRBD1 for D (5 bases). The CDR3 length is 12 residues. The ends were cut back, 7 bases at V and 9 bases at J, with 15 bases in the middle. Germline values: CDR1 LNHDA, CDR2 SQIVND (reference sequence). The CDR3 DNA is TGTGCCAGTACCCCGGGACGGATGAGCTACACCCTC. It encodes CASTPGRMSYTL.

V is TRBV7-8 and J is TRBJ1-1; D unresolved. Trimming took off 5 bases at V and 3 bases at J, with 13 bases between the two ends. There are 14 residues in the CDR3. Per germline, CDR1 SGHVS and CDR2 FQNEAQ. In DNA form, the CDR3 reads TGTGCCAGCAGCGCGTGGAGGGAAGACACTGAAGCTTTCTTT. Translating it yields CASSAWREDTEAFF.

This clone was seen more than once but under ten times. The chain carries TRBV6-1 and TRBJ2-7; 12 bases fit TRBD2. The CDR3 runs to 14 residues. The V gene's germline CDR1 is MNHNS and CDR2 SASEGT. V lost 7 bases and J lost 3; bases outside the gene matches: 4. DNA for the CDR3: TGTGCCAGCAACCTAGCGGGGGGGCTCTACGAGCAGTACTTC. It specifies CASNLAGGLYEQYF.

The rearrangement uses TRBV5-1 and TRBJ1-1; D unclear. Trimming shortened V by 1 base and J by 1 base, and 23 bases separated the two germline ends. The CDR3 has 19 amino acids. The germline V gene has CDR1 SGHRS and CDR2 YFSETQ. CDR3 loop: CASSLYPPGAIGPNTEAFF. CDR3 DNA: TGCGCCAGCAGCTTGTATCCCCCGGGTGCCATCGGGCCGAACACTGAAGCTTTCTTT.

The chain is built from TRBV11-3 and TRBJ1-1, with D maybe TRBD1 (6 bases). The CDR3 loop spans 15 amino acids. Germline CDR1 is SGHNT and CDR2 is YENEEA. V lost 0 bases, J lost 3 bases, and 11 bases lay in between. The DNA for the CDR3 is TGTGCCAGCAGCTTAGAGATCCAGGGGCACACTGAAGCTTTCTTT. Amino acid sequence: CASSLEIQGHTEAFF.

This clone has a single count. The V gene is TRBV4-3, the J gene TRBJ2-1, with D possibly being TRBD2 (6 bases). The CDR3 is 16 residues long. Trimming cost V 4 bases and J 7 bases, with 20 bases left between them. Germline CDR1 LGHNA, CDR2 YSLEER. DNA of the CDR3: TGCGCCAGCAGCCGAATCTCCGCGGGGCCCGGAAATGAGCAGTTCTTC. This gives the protein CASSRISAGPGNEQFF.

V is TRBV9 and J is TRBJ2-7, with D perhaps matching TRBD1 (5 bases). The CDR3 is made up of 15 amino acids. Germline-derived CDR1 and CDR2 are SGDLS and YYNGEE. Trimming cost V 0 bases and J 2 bases, with 12 bases left between them. The DNA for the CDR3 is TGTGCCAGCAGCGTAGGATCAGGGTCGCCCTACGAGCAGTACTTC. It translates to CASSVGSGSPYEQYF. Complete variable domain (other parts from reference TRBV9 and TRBJ2-7): DSGVTQTPKHLITATGQRVTLRCSPRSGDLSVYWYQQSLDQGLQFLIQYYNGEERAKGNILERFSAQQFPDLHSELNLSSLELGDSALYFCASSVGSGSPYEQYFGPGTRLTVT.

This sequence joins TRBV2 and TRBJ1-5; possibly TRBD1 for D (5 bases). With 6 bases removed from V and 6 bases from J, the gap between germline ends came to 21 bases. The CDR3 length is 16 residues. The germline V gene has CDR1 SNHLY and CDR2 FYNNEI. CDR3 nucleotide sequence: TGTGCCAGCAGCGGAGGAGACAGCCTAGGAAGTCAGCCCCAGCATTTT. Its protein is CASSGGDSLGSQPQHF.

V is TRBV7-3 and J is TRBJ1-1; D perhaps matches TRBD1 (6 bases). The germline gives CDR1 SGHTA, CDR2 FQGTGA. The CDR3 is made up of 16 amino acids. V lost 2 bases to trimming and J lost 0 bases, with 13 bases between them. CDR3 nucleotide sequence: TGTGCCAGCAGCTTAGATGGAACAGGGATGAACACTGAAGCTTTCTTT. It is translated as CASSLDGTGMNTEAFF. The whole variable domain, remainder taken from reference TRBV7-3 and TRBJ1-1, is GAGVSQTPSNKVTEKGKYVELRCDPISGHTALYWYRQSLGQGPEFLIYFQGTGAADDSGLPNDRFFAVRPEGSVSTLKIQRTERGDSAVYLCASSLDGTGMNTEAFFGQGTRLTVV.

The chain joins TRBV5-5 to TRBJ2-6; tentatively, D is TRBD1 (6 bases). Deletions cut 0 bases from V and 4 bases from J, with 14 bases between. The CDR3 is 17 amino acids. Looked up from germline, CDR1 is SGHKS and CDR2 is YYEKEE (reference sequence). The CDR3 coding sequence is TGTGCCAGCAGCTTGGTTACAGGGATGAGAGGGGCCAACGTCCTGACTTTC. This gives the protein CASSLVTGMRGANVLTF.